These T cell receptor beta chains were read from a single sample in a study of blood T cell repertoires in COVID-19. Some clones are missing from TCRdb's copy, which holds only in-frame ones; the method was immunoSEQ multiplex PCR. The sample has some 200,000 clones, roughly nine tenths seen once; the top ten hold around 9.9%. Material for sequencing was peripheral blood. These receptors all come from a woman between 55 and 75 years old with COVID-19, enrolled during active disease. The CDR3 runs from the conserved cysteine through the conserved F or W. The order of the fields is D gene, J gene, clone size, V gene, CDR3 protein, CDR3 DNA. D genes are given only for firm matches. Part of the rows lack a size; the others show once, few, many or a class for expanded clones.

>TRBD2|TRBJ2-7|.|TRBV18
CASSPLVGSGINPSYEQYF
TGTGCCAGCTCACCCTTGGTGGGTAGCGGGATAAACCCCTCCTACGAGCAGTACTTC
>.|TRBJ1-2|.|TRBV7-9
CASRLDRGYTF
TGTGCCAGCAGACTAGACCGTGGCTACACCTTC
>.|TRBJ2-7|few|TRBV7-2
CASSTPGVSEQYF
TGTGCCAGCAGCACCCCAGGGGTTAGCGAGCAGTACTTC
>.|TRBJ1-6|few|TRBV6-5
CASSNGGNSPLHF
TGTGCCAGCAGTAACGGAGGGAATTCACCCCTCCACTTT
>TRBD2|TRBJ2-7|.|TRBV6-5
CASSLAGGPGEQYF
TGTGCCAGCAGTTTAGCGGGAGGGCCTGGCGAGCAGTACTTC
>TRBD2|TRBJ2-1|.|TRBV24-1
CATSDLGLAGYNEQFF
TGTGCCACCAGTGATCTTGGACTAGCGGGATACAATGAGCAGTTCTTC
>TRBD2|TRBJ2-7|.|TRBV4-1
CASSQGRLGTSGRRSIEQYF
TGCGCCAGCAGCCAGGGTCGATTGGGGACTAGCGGGAGGAGATCGATCGAGCAGTACTTC
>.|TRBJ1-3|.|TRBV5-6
CASSLGGGNTIYF
TGTGCCAGCAGCTTAGGGGGTGGAAACACCATATATTTT
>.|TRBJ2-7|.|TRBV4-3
CASSQESQYSYEQYF
TGCGCCAGCAGCCAAGAAAGTCAGTACTCCTACGAGCAGTACTTC
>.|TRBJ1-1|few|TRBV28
CASSLPSPGLLNTEAFF
TGTGCCAGCAGTTTACCCTCCCCGGGACTCTTGAACACTGAAGCTTTCTTT
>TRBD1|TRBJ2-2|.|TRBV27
CASSFSTGLGAGELFF
TGTGCCAGCAGTTTCTCGACAGGGTTAGGGGCCGGGGAGCTGTTTTTT
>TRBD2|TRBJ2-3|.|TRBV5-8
CASSYGLAGITDTQYF
TGTGCCAGCAGCTACGGACTAGCGGGGATCACAGATACGCAGTATTTT
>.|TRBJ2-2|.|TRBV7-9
CASSLLLSAGGELFF
TGTGCCAGCAGCCTATTACTCAGCGCGGGCGGGGAGCTGTTTTTT
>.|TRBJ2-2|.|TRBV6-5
CASHPSGDTGELFF
TGTGCCAGCCACCCCAGCGGTGACACCGGGGAGCTGTTTTTT
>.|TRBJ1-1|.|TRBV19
CASLRWQAREAFF
TGTGCCAGTCTAAGGTGGCAGGCTCGGGAAGCTTTCTTT
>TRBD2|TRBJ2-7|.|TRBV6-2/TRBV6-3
CASSYAGLAGNSYEQYF
TGTGCCAGCAGTTACGCGGGACTAGCGGGAAACTCCTACGAGCAGTACTTC
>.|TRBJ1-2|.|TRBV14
CASSQRGKGTHGYTF
TGTGCCAGCAGCCAAAGGGGAAAGGGCACGCATGGCTACACCTTC
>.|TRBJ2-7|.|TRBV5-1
CASSPTVLSYEQYF
TGCGCCAGCAGCCCGACTGTTCTCTCCTACGAGCAGTACTTC
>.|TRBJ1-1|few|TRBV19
CASSSTVLMNTEAFF
TGTGCCAGTAGTTCAACAGTCCTCATGAACACTGAAGCTTTCTTT
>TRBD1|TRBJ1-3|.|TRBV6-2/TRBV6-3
CASSYPSGQRLISGNTIYF
TGTGCCAGCAGTTATCCGTCGGGACAGCGATTAATCTCTGGAAACACCATATATTTT
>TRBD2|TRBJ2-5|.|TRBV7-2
CASSLSLLSGRAQGETQYF
TGTGCCAGCAGCTTAAGTCTGCTTAGCGGGAGGGCCCAGGGAGAGACCCAGTACTTC
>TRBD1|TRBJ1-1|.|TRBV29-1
CSVKDRVGAEAFF
TGCAGCGTTAAGGACAGGGTGGGGGCTGAAGCTTTCTTT
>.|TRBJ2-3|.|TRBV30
CAWNPHTDTQYF
TGTGCCTGGAATCCCCACACAGATACGCAGTATTTT
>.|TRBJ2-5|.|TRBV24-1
CATSDATGYQETQYF
TGTGCCACCAGTGACGCAACAGGGTACCAAGAGACCCAGTACTTC
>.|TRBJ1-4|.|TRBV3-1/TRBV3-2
CASSRTGATNEKLFF
TGTGCCAGCAGCCGCACAGGTGCAACTAATGAAAAACTGTTTTTT
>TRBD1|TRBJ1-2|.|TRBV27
CASSSSPPGQVANYGYTF
TGTGCCAGCAGTTCCTCGCCCCCGGGACAGGTAGCTAACTATGGCTACACCTTC
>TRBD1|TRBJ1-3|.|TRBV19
CASSINRDSSGNTIYF
TGTGCCAGTAGTATTAACCGGGACAGCTCTGGAAACACCATATATTTT
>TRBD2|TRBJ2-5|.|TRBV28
CASSQGHGRETQYF
TGTGCCAGCAGCCAGGGCCACGGGAGGGAGACCCAGTACTTC
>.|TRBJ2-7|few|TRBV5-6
CASSLVQGSYEQYF
TGTGCCAGCAGCTTGGTACAGGGCTCCTACGAGCAGTACTTC
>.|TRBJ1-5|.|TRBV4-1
CASSQPPSGFSNQPQHF
TGCGCCAGCAGCCAACCACCCTCAGGGTTTAGCAATCAGCCCCAGCATTTT
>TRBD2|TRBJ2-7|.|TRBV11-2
CASSLLAGGDEQYF
TGTGCCAGCAGCTTACTTGCGGGAGGGGACGAGCAGTACTTC
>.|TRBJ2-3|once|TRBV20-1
CSASVEDTQYF
TGCAGTGCTAGTGTGGAGGATACGCAGTATTTT
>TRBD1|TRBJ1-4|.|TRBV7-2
CASSSDRGREKLFF
TGTGCCAGCAGCTCGGACAGGGGGCGGGAAAAACTGTTTTTT
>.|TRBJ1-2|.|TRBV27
CASSFIASHGYTF
TGTGCCAGCAGTTTCATAGCTAGCCATGGCTACACCTTC
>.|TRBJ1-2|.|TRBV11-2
CASSYKSGVTNYGYTF
TGTGCCAGCAGCTACAAATCAGGGGTTACTAACTATGGCTACACCTTC
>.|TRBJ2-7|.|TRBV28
CASSWAWHRSSYEQYF
TGTGCCAGCAGTTGGGCCTGGCACCGAAGCTCCTACGAGCAGTACTTC
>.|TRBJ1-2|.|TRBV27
CASSLLLSGDSFYGYTF
TGTGCCAGCAGTTTATTACTATCCGGGGATTCCTTCTATGGCTACACCTTC
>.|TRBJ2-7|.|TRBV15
CATSRGQASSYEQYF
TGTGCCACCAGCAGAGGACAGGCGAGCTCCTACGAGCAGTACTTC
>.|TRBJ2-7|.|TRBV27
CASKIRSDSAYEQYF
TGTGCCAGCAAAATTCGTTCGGACAGTGCCTACGAGCAGTACTTC
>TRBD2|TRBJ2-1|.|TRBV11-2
CASSRHDSGRDYNEQFF
TGTGCCAGCAGCAGGCATGATAGCGGGAGGGACTACAATGAGCAGTTCTTC
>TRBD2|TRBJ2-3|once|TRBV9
CASSVDALAGLVGTDTQYF
TGTGCCAGCAGCGTAGACGCACTAGCGGGACTAGTGGGGACAGATACGCAGTATTTT
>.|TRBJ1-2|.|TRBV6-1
CASSEARGDRGYTF
TGTGCCAGCAGTGAAGCCCGGGGGGACCGTGGCTACACCTTC
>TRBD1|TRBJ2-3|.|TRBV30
CAWSRTGYRTDTQYF
TGTGCCTGGAGTAGGACAGGGTACCGCACAGATACGCAGTATTTT
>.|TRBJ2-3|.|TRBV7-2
CASSPREGGDTQYF
TGTGCCAGCAGCCCCCGAGAGGGGGGGGATACGCAGTATTTT
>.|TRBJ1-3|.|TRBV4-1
CASSQLPAGSGNTIYF
TGCGCCAGCAGCCAGCTTCCCGCAGGATCTGGAAACACCATATATTTT
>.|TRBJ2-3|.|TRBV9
CASSERLGWNTDTQYF
TGTGCCAGCAGCGAAAGACTAGGATGGAACACAGATACGCAGTATTTT
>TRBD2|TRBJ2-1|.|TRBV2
CANLVDGRSSYNEQFF
TGTGCCAACCTAGTAGACGGGAGGAGCTCCTACAATGAGCAGTTCTTC
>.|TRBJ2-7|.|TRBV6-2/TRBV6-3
CASSRAGSRYEQYF
TGTGCCAGCAGCAGAGCGGGCAGCCGCTACGAGCAGTACTTC
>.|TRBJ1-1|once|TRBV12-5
CASGLGRRAEAFF
TGTGCTAGTGGTCTCGGGAGGAGGGCTGAAGCTTTCTTT
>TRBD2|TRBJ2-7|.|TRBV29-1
CSVGLATYEQYF
TGCAGCGTTGGACTAGCCACCTACGAGCAGTACTTC
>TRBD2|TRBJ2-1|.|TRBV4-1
CASSQSGTRNEQFF
TGCGCCAGCAGCCAATCCGGGACTAGAAATGAGCAGTTCTTC
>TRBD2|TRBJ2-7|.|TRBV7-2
CASSLLAGYSYEQYF
TGTGCCAGCAGCTTGCTAGCGGGTTACTCCTACGAGCAGTACTTC
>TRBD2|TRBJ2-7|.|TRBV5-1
CASRPTSAENKYEQYF
TGCGCCAGCAGACCAACTAGCGCCGAGAACAAGTACGAGCAGTACTTC
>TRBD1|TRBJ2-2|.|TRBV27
CASSLLGQGARTGELFF
TGTGCCAGCAGTTTACTGGGACAGGGGGCTCGAACCGGGGAGCTGTTTTTT
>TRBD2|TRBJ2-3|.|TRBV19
CASSILAGGPTDTQYF
TGTGCCAGTAGTATACTAGCGGGAGGGCCCACAGATACGCAGTATTTT
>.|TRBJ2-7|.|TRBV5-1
CASSLESFRVYEQYF
TGCGCCAGCAGCTTGGAAAGTTTCAGGGTCTACGAGCAGTACTTC
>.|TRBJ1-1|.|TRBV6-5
CASSYSTTGETEAFF
TGTGCCAGCAGTTACTCGACGACAGGCGAGACTGAAGCTTTCTTT
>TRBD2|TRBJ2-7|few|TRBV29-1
CSVRLTSGSAYEQYF
TGCAGCGTCCGACTTACTAGCGGGAGTGCTTACGAGCAGTACTTC
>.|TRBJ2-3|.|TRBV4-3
CASSQESQGPDTQYF
TGCGCCAGCAGCCAAGAAAGCCAGGGCCCAGATACGCAGTATTTT
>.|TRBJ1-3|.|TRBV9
CASSVGQGNTIYF
TGTGCCAGCAGCGTAGGACAGGGAAACACCATATATTTT